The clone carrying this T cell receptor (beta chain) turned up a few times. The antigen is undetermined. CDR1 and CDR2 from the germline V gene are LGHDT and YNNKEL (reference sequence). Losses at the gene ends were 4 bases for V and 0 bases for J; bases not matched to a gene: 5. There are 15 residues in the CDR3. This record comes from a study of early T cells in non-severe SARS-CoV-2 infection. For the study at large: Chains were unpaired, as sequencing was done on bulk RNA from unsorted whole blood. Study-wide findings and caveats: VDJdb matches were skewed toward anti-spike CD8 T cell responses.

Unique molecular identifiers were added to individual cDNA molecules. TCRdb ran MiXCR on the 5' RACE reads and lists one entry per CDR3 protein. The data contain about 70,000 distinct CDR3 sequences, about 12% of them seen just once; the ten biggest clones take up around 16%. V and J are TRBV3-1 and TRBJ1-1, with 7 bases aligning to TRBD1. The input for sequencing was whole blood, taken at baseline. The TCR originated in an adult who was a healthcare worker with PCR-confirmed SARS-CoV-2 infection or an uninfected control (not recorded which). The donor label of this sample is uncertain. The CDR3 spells CASSPPGQLNTEAFF. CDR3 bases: TGTGCCAGCAGCCCCCCGGGACAGTTGAACACTGAAGCTTTCTTT.